This entry concerns a single T cell receptor beta chain. The source of the sample is a study of blood T cell repertoires in COVID-19. Generated by immunoSEQ multiplex PCR, the TCRdb table keeps only in-frame clones and is missing some. The top ten clones hold about 0.57% of a sample with some 140,000 clones, more than 80% of them seen once. Material: peripheral blood. This receptor was taken from a man over 45 with acute or convalescent COVID-19.

Here the CDR3 reads CASSVAGTIVGNTIYF. CDR3 bases: TGTGCCAGCAGCGTAGCCGGGACAATCGTTGGAAACACCATATATTTT. This chain connects TRBV9 to TRBJ1-3; tentatively, D is TRBD1 (6 bases). This CDR3 is 16 amino acids long. With 0 bases removed from V and 3 bases from J, the gap between germline ends came to 13 bases. Germline assignment: CDR1 SGDLS and CDR2 YYNGEE. Supplemented by reference TRBV9 and TRBJ1-3, the full variable domain reads DSGVTQTPKHLITATGQRVTLRCSPRSGDLSVYWYQQSLDQGLQFLIQYYNGEERAKGNILERFSAQQFPDLHSELNLSSLELGDSALYFCASSVAGTIVGNTIYFGEGSWLTVV.